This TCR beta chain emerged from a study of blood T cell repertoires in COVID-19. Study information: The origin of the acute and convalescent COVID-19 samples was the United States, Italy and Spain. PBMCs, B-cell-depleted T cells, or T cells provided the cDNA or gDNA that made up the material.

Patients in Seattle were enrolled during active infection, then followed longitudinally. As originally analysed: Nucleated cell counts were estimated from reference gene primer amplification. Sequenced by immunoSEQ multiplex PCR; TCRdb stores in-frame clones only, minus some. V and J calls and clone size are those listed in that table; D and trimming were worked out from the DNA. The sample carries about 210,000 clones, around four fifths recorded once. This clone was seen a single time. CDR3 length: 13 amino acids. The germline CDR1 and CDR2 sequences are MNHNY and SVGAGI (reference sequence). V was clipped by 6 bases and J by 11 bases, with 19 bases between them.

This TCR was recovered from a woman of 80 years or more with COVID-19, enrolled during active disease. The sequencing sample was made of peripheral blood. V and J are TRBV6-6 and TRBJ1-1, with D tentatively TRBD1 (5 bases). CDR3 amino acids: CASRAQGYSGAFF. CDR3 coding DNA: TGTGCCAGCAGAGCCCAGGGCTATTCCGGGGCTTTCTTT.